This T cell receptor beta chain emerged from a study of Ad26.COV2.S vaccination and SARS-CoV-2 variants. Looking at the study overall: Intramuscular Ad26.COV2.S doses were given once or twice, 56 days apart.

Measured with immunoSEQ multiplex PCR; TCRdb has only the in-frame clones, and not every one. Counted here are roughly 700,000 clones, more than 80% occurring once; the ten biggest clones make up 1.5%. The CDR3 consists of 16 residues. CDR1 SGHAT and CDR2 FQNNGV come from the germline V gene. V lost 5 bases and J lost 2, with 16 bases in between. Study outcomes and limitations: Non-spike TCR breadth was similar in vaccine and placebo recipients.

Comment on this clone: Its antigen is undetermined.

Treatment noted: around 19 received Ad26.COV2.S at low or high dose, single or two shots; roughly five received placebo; per-sample allocation not given. Material that was analyzed had been drawn on day 63 after the first vaccine or placebo injection. The individual, an adult aged 18-55 years, was a donor in Boston. This clonotype originated in a person aged 18-60 years who received the Ad26.COV2.S COVID-19 vaccine or a placebo. The chain joins TRBV11-2 to TRBJ2-1; D possibly matches TRBD1 or TRBD2 (6 bases each). The sample consisted of peripheral blood, taken in a trial of Ad26.COV2.S vaccine versus placebo. The CDR3, as DNA: TGTGCCAGCAGCCCGGTGGGGGGCTTAACCTACAATGAGCAGTTCTTC. It specifies CASSPVGGLTYNEQFF. Full variable domain (rest looked up from reference TRBV11-2 and TRBJ2-1): EAGVAQSPRYKIIEKRQSVAFWCNPISGHATLYWYQQILGQGPKLLIQFQNNGVVDDSQLPKDRFSAERLKGVDSTLKIQPAKLEDSAVYLCASSPVGGLTYNEQFFGPGTRLTVL.